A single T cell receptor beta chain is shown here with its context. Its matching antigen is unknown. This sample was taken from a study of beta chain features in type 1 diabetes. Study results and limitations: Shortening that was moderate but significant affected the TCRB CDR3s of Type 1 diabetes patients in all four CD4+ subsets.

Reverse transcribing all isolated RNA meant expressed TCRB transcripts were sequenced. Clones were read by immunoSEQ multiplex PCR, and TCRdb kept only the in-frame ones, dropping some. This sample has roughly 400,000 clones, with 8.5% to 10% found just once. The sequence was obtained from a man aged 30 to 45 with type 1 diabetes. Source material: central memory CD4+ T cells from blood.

CDR3 bases: TGTGCCAGCAGCCTTCGCCCGGGAAGACTGTTTTTT. This gives the protein CASSLRPGRLFF. This rearrangement joins TRBV5-4 to TRBJ1-4, with no clear D. V lost 4 bases and J lost 13, with 14 bases in between. CDR1 is SGHNT and CDR2 is YYREEE in the germline V gene (reference sequence). This CDR3 is 12 amino acids long.